This T cell receptor beta chain is from a study of technical replicates of blood from four donors (dated by TCRdb to 2015 to 2018). The CDR3 contains 15 residues, cysteine and phenylalanine counted. Only CDR3 DNA remains: 45 bases, in frame from the first base. V is pared back by 6 bases and J by 4 bases, with 15 bases lying between the germline termini. The germline V gene gives CDR1 as SGHTA and CDR2 as FQGNSA. Library preparation was by the immunoSEQ multiplex PCR assay. As stored in TCRdb, this immuneACCESS dataset retains in-frame rearrangements with V and J assigned. A fraction of the clones does not appear; measured against another copy, unresolved V genes explain less than half of the discrepancy, and the remainder lacks a known reason. The sample profile shows over 75,000 clones; approximately 96% of them were found once. The ten biggest clones cover 0.2% to 0.25% of the sample. As for this clone: No cognate antigen has been identified for it. Per-nucleotide qualities are absent, and no much larger clonotype sits a single base away.

The rearranged segments are TRBV7-2 and TRBJ1-4; matching of 5 bases hints at TRBD1 as the D gene. The source material was T cells isolated from PBMCs. The origin of this receptor is a human donor in good health. Here is the DNA: TGTGCCAGCAGTCCCGACAGAGTTTTTAATGAAAAACTGTTTTTT. Its coded protein is CASSPDRVFNEKLFF.